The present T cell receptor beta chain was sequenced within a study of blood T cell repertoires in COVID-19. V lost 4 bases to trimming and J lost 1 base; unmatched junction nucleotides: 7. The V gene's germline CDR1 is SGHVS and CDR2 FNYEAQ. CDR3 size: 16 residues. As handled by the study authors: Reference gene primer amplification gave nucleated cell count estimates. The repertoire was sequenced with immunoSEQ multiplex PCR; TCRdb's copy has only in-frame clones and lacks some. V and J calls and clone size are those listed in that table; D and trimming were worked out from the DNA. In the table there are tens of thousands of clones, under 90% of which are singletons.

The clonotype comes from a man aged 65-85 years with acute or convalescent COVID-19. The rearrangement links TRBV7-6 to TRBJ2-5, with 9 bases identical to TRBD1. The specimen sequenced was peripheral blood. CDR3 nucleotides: TGTGCCAGCAGCTACAGGGGGCGCAAAGGCCAAGAGACCCAGTACTTC. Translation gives CASSYRGRKGQETQYF.